This TCR beta chain was captured by sequencing in a study of blood T cell repertoires in COVID-19. Whole-study context: Samples taken during acute and convalescent COVID-19 were collected in the United States, Italy and Spain. T cells, B-cell-depleted T cells, or PBMCs supplied cDNA or gDNA.

Methods used by the authors: Amplification with reference gene primers provided the estimates of nucleated cell counts. Method: immunoSEQ multiplex PCR; TCRdb's copy keeps in-frame clones and lacks some. That table furnishes V, J and clone size, whereas the DNA furnished D and trimming. Here the sample spans about 270,000 clones, over 70% being singletons. Germline V gene sequence: CDR1 LGHNA, CDR2 YSLEER. V was pared by 3 bases and J by 5 bases, with 12 bases of the junction left unmatched. The CDR3 length is 16 residues. The receptor was derived from a human donor in a cohort sampled during active COVID-19. The material sequenced was peripheral blood. The chain is built from TRBV4-3 and TRBJ1-2; TRBD1 matches 7 bases. The CDR3 spells CASSQARDRVGYGYTF. The CDR3 DNA sequence: TGCGCCAGCAGCCAGGCCCGGGACAGAGTAGGGTATGGCTACACCTTC.